The source of this T cell receptor beta chain is a study of blood T cell repertoires in COVID-19. Overall study: Sites in the United States, Italy and Spain provided acute and convalescent COVID-19 samples. In each case, the material was cDNA or gDNA derived from T cells, B-cell-depleted T cells, or PBMCs.

Original handling: Amplification of reference gene primers was used by the study to estimate nucleated cell counts. TCRdb's copy holds only in-frame clones and misses some; the assay was immunoSEQ multiplex PCR. The V and J calls and the clone size are those of that table, but D and trimming were determined from the DNA. The table records over 250,000 clones, about four fifths of them present only once. Seattle researchers signed up patients amid active infection and tracked them longitudinally. Losses at the gene ends were 5 bases for V and 4 bases for J; bases not matched to a gene: 9. Germline V gene lookup returns CDR1 LNHDA and CDR2 SQIVND (reference sequence). This CDR3 has 16 residues.

The source is a human donor with COVID-19, enrolled during active disease. The donor label of this sample is uncertain. The chain has TRBV19 and TRBJ2-3; 10 nucleotides match TRBD2. Sequenced input: peripheral blood. The DNA of the CDR3 is TGTGCCAGTAGTGATAGCGGGACTAGCGTCCCAGATACGCAGTATTTT. It yields the protein CASSDSGTSVPDTQYF.